Presented here are 25 T cell receptor beta chains from one specimen sequenced in a study of CD8+CD57+ T cells in acquired aplastic anemia. Genomic DNA provided the template from which TCR beta VDJ and CDR3 profiles were obtained. TCRdb independently ran MiXCR on the reads; one entry per CDR3 protein. Of 450,000 to 550,000 distinct CDR3 sequences in the sample, around 32% were seen once. Previously, flow cytometry had revealed CD8+CD57+ cell expansion in the patients chosen for sequencing. The sequencing input was sorted CD4+, CD8+, or CD8+CD57+ T cells (not recorded which) from PBMCs. The source is a human donor with aplastic anemia.

The chain recombines TRBV15 with TRBJ2-1; 16 nucleotides match TRBD2. The germline V gene has CDR1 LNHNV and CDR2 YYDKDF (reference sequence). The CDR3 loop spans 18 amino acids. The V segment lost 3 bases and the J segment 4 bases; nucleotides outside the gene matches: 6. This CDR3 reads CATSSPGLAGGVYNEQFF. DNA of the CDR3: TGTGCCACCAGCAGTCCGGGACTAGCGGGAGGGGTTTACAATGAGCAGTTCTTC. The variable domain in full, completed from reference TRBV15 and TRBJ2-1, reads DAMVIQNPRYQVTQFGKPVTLSCSQTLNHNVMYWYQQKSSQAPKLLFHYYDKDFNNEADTPDNFQSRRPNTSFCFLDIRSPGLGDTAMYLCATSSPGLAGGVYNEQFFGPGTRLTVL.

The V and J genes are TRBV12-3 or TRBV12-4 and TRBJ1-1, with D hard to call. The ends were cut back, 6 bases at V and 3 bases at J, with 11 bases in the middle. This CDR3 has 13 residues. The CDR3 here is CASSPVGYTEAFF. In nucleotides, the CDR3 is TGTGCCAGCAGCCCCGTAGGGTACACTGAAGCTTTCTTT.

The chain is built from TRBV5-1 and TRBJ1-3, with 10 bases identical to TRBD1. This CDR3 has 16 residues. The germline CDR1 and CDR2 sequences are SGHRS and YFSETQ. The V segment lost 4 bases and the J segment 8 bases; nucleotides outside the gene matches: 12. The CDR3 sequence: CASSQGTGDFGDTIYF. The CDR3 DNA reads as TGCGCCAGCAGCCAGGGGACAGGGGATTTTGGGGACACCATATATTTT.

This clonotype was detected only a few times. The chain carries TRBV2 and TRBJ1-1, with 9 nucleotides matching TRBD1. J was trimmed by 10 bases and V by 5 bases; bases with no gene match: 8. Germline lookup yields CDR1 SNHLY and CDR2 FYNNEI. The CDR3 has 13 amino acids. The CDR3 region is CASSPGTGYRAFF. CDR3 nucleotides: TGTGCCAGCAGTCCCGGGACAGGGTATCGAGCTTTCTTT.

This clonotype turned up a few times. The V call is TRBV6-2 or TRBV6-3, the J call TRBJ1-1; D is unclear. Trimming pared 2 bases from V and 4 bases from J, leaving 11 bases between. The germline V gene has CDR1 MNHEY and CDR2 SVGEGT. The CDR3 contains 14 residues. The CDR3 loop is CASSYRPPSTEAFF. CDR3 in DNA: TGTGCCAGCAGTTACAGGCCACCTTCCACTGAAGCTTTCTTT.

The chain links TRBV25-1 to TRBJ1-2; TRBD1 agrees at 12 bases. The CDR3 spans 17 residues. Germline V gene lookup returns CDR1 MGHDK and CDR2 SYGVNS. The ends lost 3 bases at V and 6 bases at J; junction bases unmatched: 11. The CDR3 region is CASSDLAGTGGSDGYTF. CDR3 coding DNA: TGTGCCAGCAGTGACCTAGCTGGGACAGGGGGCTCGGATGGCTACACCTTC.

A note on this clonotype: This CDR3 fails to terminate in the conserved phenylalanine or tryptophan, so it likely reflects a read error. The chain joins TRBV6-5 to TRBJ2-7; a possible D gene is TRBD1 (5 bases). The CDR3 runs 15 residues. V was shortened by 0 bases and J by 5 bases, with 14 bases between the two germline ends. CDR1 MNHEY and CDR2 SVGAGI come from the germline V gene. The CDR3 DNA is TGTGCCAGCAGTTACTCGGGCTTTCCAGGGAACGAGCAGTACCTC. It yields the protein CASSYSGFPGNEQYL.

This clonotype has a handful of counts. The V gene is TRBV5-1, the J gene TRBJ2-1, with a possible D match to TRBD2 (6 bases). Per germline, CDR1 SGHRS and CDR2 YFSETQ. V lost 0 bases to trimming and J lost 2 bases, with 12 bases between them. The CDR3 totals 16 residues. For the CDR3, the DNA is TGCGCCAGCAGCTTGGTCGGGGGAGACCCCTACAATGAGCAGTTCTTC. Residues: CASSLVGGDPYNEQFF.

V and J are TRBV6-1 and TRBJ1-6; D unclear. Germline V gene lookup returns CDR1 MNHNS and CDR2 SASEGT. The V end lost 6 bases, the J end lost 13 bases, and 19 bases lay between the germline ends. The CDR3 runs to 14 residues. Here the CDR3 DNA reads TGTGCCAGCAGCCAAGGTCCCCCCGGTGCGCCCCTCCACTTT. It translates to CASSQGPPGAPLHF.

A few counts support this clonotype. V usage is TRBV6-1 and J usage is TRBJ1-2, with D possibly TRBD1 on 6 matching bases. The V end was cut by 8 bases, the J end by 7 bases, with 20 bases between. Per germline, CDR1 MNHNS and CDR2 SASEGT. This CDR3 has 14 amino acids. The CDR3 region is CASALRRGASGYTF. CDR3 DNA sequence: TGTGCCAGCGCTCTGCGGCGGGGGGCTAGTGGCTACACCTTC.

The table lists this clonotype with many counts. This rearrangement joins TRBV15 to TRBJ2-5; D may be TRBD1 or TRBD2 (5 bases each). Per the germline V gene, CDR1 is LNHNV and CDR2 is YYDKDF (reference sequence). V was shortened by 1 base and J by 1 base, with 10 bases between the two germline ends. This CDR3 spans 15 amino acids. This CDR3 is CATSRAPGPQETQYF. The CDR3 nucleotides read TGTGCCACCAGCAGAGCCCCGGGACCCCAAGAGACCCAGTACTTC.

Turning to this clonotype: The CDR3 end shows no conserved phenylalanine or tryptophan, and so a read error is likely. The chain uses TRBV7-2 and TRBJ1-1; D gene ambiguous. The CDR3 loop spans 12 amino acids. V lost 1 base, J lost 4 bases, and 4 bases lay in between. Germline-derived CDR1 and CDR2 are SGHTA and FQGNSA. CDR3: CASSLESTEAFL. The CDR3 DNA sequence: TGTGCCAGCAGCTTAGAGAGCACTGAAGCTTTCCTT.

The rearrangement uses TRBV5-1 and TRBJ2-1, with no clear D. The CDR3 totals 14 residues. Germline-derived CDR1 and CDR2 are SGHRS and YFSETQ. The V gene lost 0 bases and the J gene lost 8 bases, with 12 bases spanning the gap. CDR3 amino acids: CASSLVLGGDEQFF. The CDR3 coding sequence is TGCGCCAGCAGCTTGGTCTTGGGCGGTGATGAGCAGTTCTTC.

This clonotype was recorded a few times. The V call is TRBV27, the J call TRBJ1-2, with 8 bases identical to TRBD1. Losses at the gene ends were 0 bases for V and 1 base for J; bases not matched to a gene: 7. Germline-derived CDR1 and CDR2 are MNHEY and SMNVEV (reference sequence). This CDR3 has 17 residues. The CDR3 spells CASSLSTRTGINYGYTF. DNA for the CDR3: TGTGCCAGCAGTTTATCGACACGGACAGGGATTAACTATGGCTACACCTTC.

This rearrangement joins TRBV6-5 to TRBJ2-5; 8 nucleotides agree with TRBD2. The CDR3 loop spans 14 amino acids. Germline assignment: CDR1 MNHEY and CDR2 SVGAGI. The ends lost 2 bases at V and 1 base at J; junction bases unmatched: 0. The CDR3 bases are TGTGCCAGCAGTTACGCGGGGGGCCAAGAGACCCAGTACTTC. Translated, it gives CASSYAGGQETQYF.

Turning to this clonotype: Possible read error: a much larger clone is one base away. Because it lacks the conserved phenylalanine or tryptophan at the end, this CDR3 is likely a read error. The chain is built from TRBV7-3 and TRBJ1-6; 7 positions agree with TRBD1. Germline V gives CDR1 SGHTA, CDR2 FQGTGA. Trimming cost V 8 bases and J 10 bases; bases outside gene matches: 8. The CDR3 is made up of 13 amino acids. The CDR3 bases are TGTGCCAGCGGGAGGGGGCCAAACTCACCCCTCCACCTT. Its translation is CASGRGPNSPLHL.

This clonotype has at least ten counts. In DNA form, the CDR3 reads TGTGCCACCAGTGATAGCCGGTATAGCAATCAGCCCCAGCATTTT. Amino acids: CATSDSRYSNQPQHF. The J gene is TRBJ1-5, the V gene TRBV24-1; unclear D gene. Germline V gene lookup returns CDR1 KGHDR and CDR2 SFDVKD. The V end lost 3 bases, the J end lost 0 bases, and 8 bases lay between the germline ends. This CDR3 is built from 15 residues.

This clonotype turned up a few times. The chain uses TRBV15 and TRBJ2-5; unclear D gene. CDR1 LNHNV and CDR2 YYDKDF come from the germline V gene (reference sequence). Trimming pared 1 base from V and 2 bases from J, leaving 14 bases between. The CDR3 is 16 residues long. The CDR3 loop reads CATSRGAVGSQETQYF. In DNA, the CDR3 is TGTGCCACCAGCAGAGGGGCGGTCGGGTCACAAGAGACCCAGTACTTC.

This clonotype was seen repeatedly, ten times or more. This chain connects TRBV29-1 to TRBJ1-2, with TRBD1 matching 8 bases. From germline, CDR1 is SQVTM and CDR2 ANQGSEA. This CDR3 has 14 residues. J lost 2 bases, V lost 6 bases, and 8 bases had no gene match. CDR3 sequence (DNA): TGCAGCGTCCTGGGACAGGTGGGGAACTATGGCTACACCTTC. Its translation is CSVLGQVGNYGYTF.

V and J are TRBV27 and TRBJ2-7; D is undetermined. CDR3 size: 13 residues. Trimming left V 2 bases short and J 1 base short, with 6 bases between. In germline, CDR1 is MNHEY, CDR2 SMNVEV (reference sequence). CDR3 residues: CASSLRTSYEQYF. For the CDR3, the DNA is TGTGCCAGCAGTTTAAGGACGTCCTACGAGCAGTACTTC.

Comment on this clonotype: With a much larger clone just one base away, this may be a read error. The rearrangement links TRBV20-1 to TRBJ1-2; 8 bases are shared with TRBD1. The CDR3 contains 14 residues. Per germline, CDR1 DFQATT and CDR2 SNEGSKA (reference sequence). This chain's CDR3 is CSGRAQGGVYGHTF. The CDR3 DNA follows: TGCAGTGGAAGGGCACAGGGGGGAGTCTATGGCCACACCTTC.

The chain is built from TRBV10-3 and TRBJ2-3; 8 bases agree with TRBD1. CDR1 and CDR2 from the germline V gene are ENHRY and SYGVKD. The length of the CDR3 is 15 residues. V was clipped by 5 bases and J by 2 bases; unmatched bases: 6. CDR3 region: CAISKQGVLTDTQYF. CDR3 in DNA: TGTGCCATCAGTAAACAGGGGGTCCTCACAGATACGCAGTATTTT.

Details on this clonotype: The junction and the germline gene differ at one end; a read error may be behind it. The chain joins TRBV14 to TRBJ2-5, with 7 bases aligning to TRBD1. The germline V gene has CDR1 SGHDN and CDR2 FVKESK. The CDR3 runs 13 residues. In DNA form, the CDR3 reads TGTGCCAGTGCCAGGGGGAGAGGAGAGGCCCAGTACTTC. Its protein is CASARGRGEAQYF.

In its sample, this clonotype was seen many times. The chain combines TRBV10-3 with TRBJ2-1; D gene unclear. From germline, CDR1 is ENHRY and CDR2 SYGVKD. The V gene lost 5 bases and the J gene lost 3 bases, with 11 bases spanning the gap. CDR3 length: 14 residues. CDR3 sequence: CAISSFRIYNEQFF. In DNA form, the CDR3 reads TGTGCCATCAGTTCGTTCCGGATCTACAATGAGCAGTTCTTC.

This clonotype was detected only a few times. The rearrangement uses TRBV5-1 and TRBJ2-2; 9 positions match TRBD1. The CDR3 length is 14 residues. Germline-derived CDR1 and CDR2 are SGHRS and YFSETQ. The V gene end was trimmed by 0 bases and the J gene end by 7 bases; junction bases not matched to a gene: 1. The CDR3 spells CASSLVTGGGELFF. In DNA, the CDR3 is TGCGCCAGCAGCTTGGTGACAGGGGGCGGGGAGCTGTTTTTT.